This T cell receptor (beta chain) was retrieved from a study of graft-versus-host responses after intestinal transplantation. Background on the study: The transplants performed in recipients were multivisceral, liver-intestinal, or isolated intestinal. Induction with anti-thymocyte globulin, then tacrolimus and steroids for three to four years, was given to all recipients. Study observations and caveats: Within allografts, high graft-versus-host to host-versus-graft clonal ratios were seen among patients with graft-donor T cell macrochimerism. After transplant, early declines in HvG clones were associated with peak levels of circulating GvH clones.

Regarding this clone: The antigen remains undetermined.

The assay was immunoSEQ multiplex PCR, and TCRdb's table has in-frame clones only and misses some. Here the sample spans some 130,000 clones, about 95% being singletons. The material sequenced was unstimulated CD8+ T cells sorted from spleen or lymph node cells, taken before intestinal transplant. This TCR derives from a human donor who received an intestinal transplant.

The CDR3 coding sequence is TGTGCCAGCAGCTTAGAGTCAGGGCTAGGGGGCTACACCTTC. Its protein is CASSLESGLGGYTF. The V gene is TRBV7-9, the J gene TRBJ1-2, with D perhaps TRBD1 (5 bases). The CDR3 spans 14 residues. Germline-derived CDR1 and CDR2 are SEHNR and FQNEAQ (reference sequence). V lost 1 base to trimming and J lost 8 bases, with 14 bases between them.